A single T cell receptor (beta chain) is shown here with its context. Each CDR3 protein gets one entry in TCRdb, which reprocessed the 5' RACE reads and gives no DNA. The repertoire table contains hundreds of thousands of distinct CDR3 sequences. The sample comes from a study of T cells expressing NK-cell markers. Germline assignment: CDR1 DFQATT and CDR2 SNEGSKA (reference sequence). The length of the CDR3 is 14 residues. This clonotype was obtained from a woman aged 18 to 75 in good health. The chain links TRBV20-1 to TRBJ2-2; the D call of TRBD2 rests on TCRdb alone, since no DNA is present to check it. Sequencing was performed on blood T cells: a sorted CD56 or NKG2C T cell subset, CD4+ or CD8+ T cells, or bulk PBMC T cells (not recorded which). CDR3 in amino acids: CSAQSGRVSGELFF.